These T cell receptor beta chains were read from a single sample in a study of blood T cell repertoires in COVID-19. The data were produced by immunoSEQ multiplex PCR, yet TCRdb's version contains in-frame clones alone and is incomplete. The profile shows about 270,000 clones, roughly 90% of them singletons. Sequencing used PBMCs or T cells enriched from blood (not recorded which). All receptors come from a woman in her forties with acute COVID-19. Both conserved end residues are trimmed from each CDR3.

j_call | v_call | cdr3_aa
TRBJ2-7 | TRBV24-1 | ATSENSDRDNEQY
TRBJ2-3 | TRBV28 | ASSLRPGLIPDTQY
TRBJ2-1 | TRBV7-3 | ASSSTGGSYNEQF
TRBJ2-2 | TRBV21-1 | ATSGTSGGPNTGELF
TRBJ1-6 | TRBV19 | ASSISGGSSPLH
TRBJ2-3 | TRBV4-2 | ASSQAGVASGATDTQY
TRBJ1-3 | TRBV19 | ASTRQGMDTIY
TRBJ1-1 | TRBV9 | ASSAGQGGFRDTEAF
TRBJ1-5 | TRBV24-1 | ATSDGAQPQH
TRBJ1-1 | TRBV30 | AWSLGDRLNTEAF
TRBJ1-4 | TRBV28 | ASSLLAGSGEKLF
TRBJ2-1 | TRBV7-9 | ASSFPSGKQF
TRBJ2-7 | TRBV9 | ASSQTGVGEQY
TRBJ2-7 | TRBV5-5 | ASSTLDSTYEQY